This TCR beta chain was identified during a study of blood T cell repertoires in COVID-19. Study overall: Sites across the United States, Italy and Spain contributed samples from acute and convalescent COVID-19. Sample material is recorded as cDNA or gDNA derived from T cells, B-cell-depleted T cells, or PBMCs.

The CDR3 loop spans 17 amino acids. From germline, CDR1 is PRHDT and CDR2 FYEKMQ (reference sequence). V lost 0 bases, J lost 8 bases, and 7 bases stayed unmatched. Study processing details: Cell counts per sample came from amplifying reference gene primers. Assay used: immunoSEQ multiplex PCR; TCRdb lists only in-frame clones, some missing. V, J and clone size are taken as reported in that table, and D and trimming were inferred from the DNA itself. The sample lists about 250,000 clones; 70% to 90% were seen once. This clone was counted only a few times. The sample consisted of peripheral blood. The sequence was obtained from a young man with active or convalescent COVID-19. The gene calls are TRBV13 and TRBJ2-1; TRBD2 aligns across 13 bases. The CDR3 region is CASSLGLPTSGRDEQFF. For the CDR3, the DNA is TGTGCCAGCAGCTTAGGCCTCCCTACTAGCGGGAGGGATGAGCAGTTCTTC. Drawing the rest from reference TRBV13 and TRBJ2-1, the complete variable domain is AAGVIQSPRHLIKEKRETATLKCYPIPRHDTVYWYQQGPGQDPQFLISFYEKMQSDKGSIPDRFSAQQFSDYHSELNMSSLELGDSALYFCASSLGLPTSGRDEQFFGPGTRLTVL.